The rows below give T cell receptor beta chains drawn from one sample of a study of immune evolution from preneoplasia to lung adenocarcinoma. Sequencing was performed with immunoSEQ multiplex PCR; in TCRdb, only in-frame clones are kept and a portion is missing. The sample shows some 11,000 clones, roughly 82% of them seen only once. Sequencing input: FFPE minimally invasive lung adenocarcinoma tissue. The receptors shown here come from a person aged 65 to 85 with lung adenocarcinoma. Both conserved end residues are part of each CDR3. A D gene is named only where the DNA matches it firmly. A row's size may be missing; if present it is once, few, many or a size class.

cdr3_aa: CASSSTLLTSGGAETQYF
cdr3_nt: TGCGCCAGCAGCTCAACCCTCCTGACTAGCGGGGGGGCAGAGACCCAGTACTTC
d_call: TRBD2
j_call: TRBJ2-5
clone_size: NA
v_call: TRBV5-1

cdr3_aa: CASSIARGNQPQHF
cdr3_nt: TGTGCCAGTAGTATCGCCAGGGGTAATCAGCCCCAGCATTTT
d_call: NA
j_call: TRBJ1-5
clone_size: NA
v_call: TRBV19

cdr3_aa: CASRPRTSGSYEQYF
cdr3_nt: TGTGCCAGCAGACCTAGGACTAGCGGGTCCTACGAGCAGTACTTC
d_call: TRBD2
j_call: TRBJ2-7
clone_size: once
v_call: TRBV28

cdr3_aa: CASSFGQGVNYGYTF
cdr3_nt: TGTGCCAGCAGCTTTGGACAGGGGGTCAACTATGGCTACACCTTC
d_call: TRBD1
j_call: TRBJ1-2
clone_size: NA
v_call: TRBV7-2

cdr3_aa: CASSSQSYEQYF
cdr3_nt: TGTGCCAGCAGCTCTCAGAGTTACGAGCAGTACTTC
d_call: NA
j_call: TRBJ2-7
clone_size: NA
v_call: TRBV11-2

cdr3_aa: CASKGQAQETQYF
cdr3_nt: TGTGCCAGCAAGGGACAGGCCCAAGAGACCCAGTACTTC
d_call: TRBD1
j_call: TRBJ2-5
clone_size: NA
v_call: TRBV2

cdr3_aa: CASSPATGPGYGYTF
cdr3_nt: TGTGCCAGCTCACCCGCCACAGGCCCCGGCTATGGCTACACCTTC
d_call: NA
j_call: TRBJ1-2
clone_size: NA
v_call: TRBV18

cdr3_aa: CARISESDEQYF
cdr3_nt: TGTGCCAGGATATCGGAAAGTGACGAGCAGTACTTC
d_call: NA
j_call: TRBJ2-7
clone_size: NA
v_call: TRBV6-4

cdr3_aa: CASTGLAHGTDTQYF
cdr3_nt: TGCGCCAGCACTGGACTAGCGCATGGCACAGATACGCAGTATTTT
d_call: TRBD2
j_call: TRBJ2-3
clone_size: NA
v_call: TRBV10-2

cdr3_aa: CASSQDIAGTSPLHF
cdr3_nt: TGTGCCAGCAGCCAAGATATTGCAGGGACCTCACCCCTCCACTTT
d_call: NA
j_call: TRBJ1-6
clone_size: NA
v_call: TRBV4-2

cdr3_aa: CAWSPGQGSETQYF
cdr3_nt: TGTGCCTGGAGTCCGGGACAGGGAAGTGAGACCCAGTACTTC
d_call: TRBD1
j_call: TRBJ2-5
clone_size: NA
v_call: TRBV30

cdr3_aa: CASSLGQDPNIQYF
cdr3_nt: TGTGCCAGCAGCTTGGGGCAGGACCCAAACATTCAGTACTTC
d_call: NA
j_call: TRBJ2-4
clone_size: NA
v_call: TRBV5-8

cdr3_aa: CASSFGENQPQHF
cdr3_nt: TGTGCCAGCAGCTTTGGGGAGAATCAGCCCCAGCATTTT
d_call: NA
j_call: TRBJ1-5
clone_size: NA
v_call: TRBV11-1

cdr3_aa: CASHGPPRSPLHF
cdr3_nt: TGCGCCAGCCATGGACCCCCCCGCTCACCCCTCCACTTT
d_call: NA
j_call: TRBJ1-6
clone_size: NA
v_call: TRBV4-1

cdr3_aa: CASSLGSVSEQFF
cdr3_nt: TGTGCCAGCAGCTTAGGGTCAGTCAGTGAGCAGTTCTTC
d_call: NA
j_call: TRBJ2-1
clone_size: NA
v_call: TRBV7-8

cdr3_aa: CASTSGTGVGNTIYF
cdr3_nt: TGTGCCAGCACTTCCGGGACAGGGGTCGGAAACACCATATATTTT
d_call: TRBD1
j_call: TRBJ1-3
clone_size: NA
v_call: TRBV28

cdr3_aa: CASSPHLAKNIQYF
cdr3_nt: TGTGCCAGCAGCCCCCACCTAGCCAAAAACATTCAGTACTTC
d_call: NA
j_call: TRBJ2-4
clone_size: NA
v_call: TRBV13

cdr3_aa: CASSSRTEYSGNTIYF
cdr3_nt: TGTGCCAGCAGCTCTCGTACAGAATACTCTGGAAACACCATATATTTT
d_call: NA
j_call: TRBJ1-3
clone_size: NA
v_call: TRBV11-3

cdr3_aa: CASSLYRGLPGANVLTF
cdr3_nt: TGTGCCAGCAGCTTATACAGGGGGCTACCGGGGGCCAACGTCCTGACTTTC
d_call: TRBD1
j_call: TRBJ2-6
clone_size: NA
v_call: TRBV5-4

cdr3_aa: CASSSPGTGPDTQYF
cdr3_nt: TGTGCCAGCAGTTCACCCGGGACAGGGCCAGATACGCAGTATTTT
d_call: TRBD1
j_call: TRBJ2-3
clone_size: NA
v_call: TRBV27

cdr3_aa: CASSQGQDTTDTQYF
cdr3_nt: TGTGCCAGTAGTCAGGGACAGGACACCACAGATACGCAGTATTTT
d_call: TRBD1
j_call: TRBJ2-3
clone_size: NA
v_call: TRBV19

cdr3_aa: CAIRGGQANEKLFF
cdr3_nt: TGTGCCATCAGAGGGGGACAGGCTAATGAAAAACTGTTTTTT
d_call: TRBD1
j_call: TRBJ1-4
clone_size: NA
v_call: TRBV6-1

cdr3_aa: CAISDSPGGNYGYTF
cdr3_nt: TGTGCCATCAGTGATAGTCCAGGGGGTAACTATGGCTACACCTTC
d_call: TRBD1
j_call: TRBJ1-2
clone_size: once
v_call: TRBV10-3

cdr3_aa: CASSLAGGNEQFF
cdr3_nt: TGTGCCAGCAGCTTGGCGGGCGGGAATGAGCAGTTCTTC
d_call: NA
j_call: TRBJ2-1
clone_size: NA
v_call: TRBV5-6

cdr3_aa: CASSKGGGSGANVLTF
cdr3_nt: TGTGCCAGCAGCAAAGGCGGGGGCTCTGGGGCCAACGTCCTGACTTTC
d_call: TRBD2
j_call: TRBJ2-6
clone_size: NA
v_call: TRBV7-9

cdr3_aa: CASSQDRFREGGELFF
cdr3_nt: TGTGCCAGCAGCCAAGATAGGTTTCGGGAAGGCGGGGAGCTATTTTTT
d_call: NA
j_call: TRBJ2-2
clone_size: NA
v_call: TRBV4-2

cdr3_aa: CASSSATSGLSYNEQFF
cdr3_nt: TGTGCCAGCAGTTCAGCGACTAGCGGGTTATCCTACAATGAGCAGTTCTTC
d_call: TRBD2
j_call: TRBJ2-1
clone_size: NA
v_call: TRBV27

cdr3_aa: CASSPGSPNEQFF
cdr3_nt: TGTGCCAGCTCCCCTGGCAGCCCCAATGAGCAGTTCTTC
d_call: NA
j_call: TRBJ2-1
clone_size: NA
v_call: TRBV9

cdr3_aa: CASSVTGGNNQPQHF
cdr3_nt: TGTGCCAGCAGCGTGACAGGGGGAAACAATCAGCCCCAGCATTTT
d_call: TRBD1
j_call: TRBJ1-5
clone_size: NA
v_call: TRBV6-5

cdr3_aa: CAWNPGLKNTEAFF
cdr3_nt: TGTGCCTGGAACCCGGGCCTTAAGAACACTGAAGCTTTCTTT
d_call: NA
j_call: TRBJ1-1
clone_size: NA
v_call: TRBV30

cdr3_aa: CASSSLGSEITDTQYF
cdr3_nt: TGCGCCAGCAGCTCCCTAGGCTCCGAAATCACAGATACGCAGTATTTT
d_call: NA
j_call: TRBJ2-3
clone_size: NA
v_call: TRBV5-1

cdr3_aa: CASSVQAWGQPQHF
cdr3_nt: TGTGCCAGCAGTGTTCAGGCGTGGGGTCAGCCCCAGCATTTT
d_call: NA
j_call: TRBJ1-5
clone_size: NA
v_call: TRBV27

cdr3_aa: CASIVPGLAALGEVGKSNEQFF
cdr3_nt: TGCGCCAGCATCGTTCCGGGACTAGCTGCCCTCGGGGAGGTTGGCAAATCCAATGAGCAGTTCTTC
d_call: TRBD2
j_call: TRBJ2-1
clone_size: NA
v_call: TRBV5-1

cdr3_aa: CASSNRRMGEKLFF
cdr3_nt: TGTGCCAGCAGCAACAGGAGGATGGGAGAAAAACTGTTTTTT
d_call: NA
j_call: TRBJ1-4
clone_size: NA
v_call: TRBV21-1

cdr3_aa: CASSQGFMTEAFF
cdr3_nt: TGTGCCAGCAGCCAGGGGTTCATGACTGAAGCTTTCTTT
d_call: NA
j_call: TRBJ1-1
clone_size: NA
v_call: TRBV14